This T cell receptor (beta chain) was sequenced during a study of blood T cell repertoires in COVID-19. Study summary: Collection of acute and convalescent COVID-19 samples took place in the United States, Italy and Spain. Nucleic acid was either cDNA or gDNA, and it came from T cells, B-cell-depleted T cells, or PBMCs.

Clones were read by immunoSEQ multiplex PCR, and TCRdb kept only the in-frame ones, dropping some. The sample contains approximately 140,000 clones, 70% to 90% of which appear only once. Input material: PBMCs or T cells enriched from blood (not recorded which). The receptor comes from a woman younger than 45 with acute COVID-19.

The CDR3 sequence is CASALGGQNTEAFF. The CDR3 bases are TGTGCCAGCGCCTTAGGCGGACAGAACACTGAAGCTTTCTTT. The genes are TRBV28 and TRBJ1-1; D may be TRBD1 (5 bases). The CDR3 loop spans 14 amino acids. Deletions cut 8 bases from V and 1 base from J, with 14 bases between. CDR1 is MDHEN and CDR2 is SYDVKM in the germline V gene.